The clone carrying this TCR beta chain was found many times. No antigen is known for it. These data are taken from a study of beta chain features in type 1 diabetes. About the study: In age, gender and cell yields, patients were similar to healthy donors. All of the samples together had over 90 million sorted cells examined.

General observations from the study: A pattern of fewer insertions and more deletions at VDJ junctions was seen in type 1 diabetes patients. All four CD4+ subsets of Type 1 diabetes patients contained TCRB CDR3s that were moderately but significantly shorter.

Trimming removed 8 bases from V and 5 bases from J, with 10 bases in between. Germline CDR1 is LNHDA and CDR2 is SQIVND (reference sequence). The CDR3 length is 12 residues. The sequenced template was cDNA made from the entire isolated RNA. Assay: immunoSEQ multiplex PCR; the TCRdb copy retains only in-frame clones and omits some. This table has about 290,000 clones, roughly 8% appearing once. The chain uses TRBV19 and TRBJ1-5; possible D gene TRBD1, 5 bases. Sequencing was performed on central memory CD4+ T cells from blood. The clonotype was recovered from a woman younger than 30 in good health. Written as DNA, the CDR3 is TGTGCCAGTCGGGACGGCCATCAGCCCCAGCATTTT. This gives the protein CASRDGHQPQHF.